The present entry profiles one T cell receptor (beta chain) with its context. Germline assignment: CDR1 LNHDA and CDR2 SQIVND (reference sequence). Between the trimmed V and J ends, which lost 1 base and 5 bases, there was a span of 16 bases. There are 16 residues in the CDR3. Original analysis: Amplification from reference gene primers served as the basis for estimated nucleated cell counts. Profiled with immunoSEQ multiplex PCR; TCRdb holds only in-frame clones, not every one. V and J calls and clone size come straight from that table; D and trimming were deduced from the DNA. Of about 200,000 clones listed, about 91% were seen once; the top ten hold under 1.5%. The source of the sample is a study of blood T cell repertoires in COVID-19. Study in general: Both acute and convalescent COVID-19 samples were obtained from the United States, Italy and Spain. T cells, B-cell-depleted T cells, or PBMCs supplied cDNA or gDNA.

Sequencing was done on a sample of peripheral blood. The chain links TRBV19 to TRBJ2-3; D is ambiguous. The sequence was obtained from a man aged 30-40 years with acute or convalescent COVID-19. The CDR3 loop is CASSIGQLSSGDTQYF. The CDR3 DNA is TGTGCCAGTAGTATAGGGCAACTATCCTCGGGAGATACGCAGTATTTT.